This T cell receptor beta chain was sequenced during a study of blood T cells in healthy people across ages. Study-level points and caveats: Calculation of diversity from one million T cells yielded estimates considered to be underestimates.

It was with a sample-barcoded 5' primer and a J-beta primer mix that a second PCR of about 6 to 12 cycles was run. No fewer than 3 million CDR3-containing paired-end reads came from each sample. MiXCR was run by TCRdb on the 5' RACE reads, yielding one entry per CDR3 protein. The sample holds roughly 700,000 distinct CDR3 sequences, roughly 50% seen once. The study drew donors from healthy Caucasian individuals in Russia aged roughly 6 to 95. Investigators took about 10 milliliters of peripheral blood from every donor. The V end lost 3 bases, the J end lost 4 bases, and 12 bases lay between the germline ends. Germline V gene lookup returns CDR1 SQVTM and CDR2 ANQGSEA. The CDR3 totals 13 residues. There are a few counts of this clonotype. Its antigen is currently unknown.

The sample comprised blood. The clonotype comes from a woman in her sixties or seventies in good health. The rearrangement joins TRBV29-1 to TRBJ1-1, with D possibly TRBD1 on 6 matching bases. For the CDR3, the DNA is TGCAGCGTTGACAGGGGAGCGGGCACTGAAGCTTTCTTT. It translates to CSVDRGAGTEAFF.